This TCR beta chain originates from a study of vaccination effects on CD4 cells after COVID-19. Study observations and caveats: Clonal contraction was marked in infection- and vaccine-induced clones late after vaccination.

On this clone itself: Its antigen is unidentified.

Generated by immunoSEQ multiplex PCR, the TCRdb table keeps only in-frame clones and is missing some. The sample gives tens of thousands of clones, around 74% of which show up once; about 15% is in the top ten. With the ViraFEST assay, the study expanded antigen-specific CD4+ T cells using viral peptide pools, then sequenced them. A roughly 10-day culture period preceded the isolation of CD4+ T cells. Each participant was administered two doses of either the BNT162b2 or the mRNA-1273 vaccine. Per the germline V gene, CDR1 is LGHDT and CDR2 is YNNKEL (reference sequence). The V segment lost 1 base and the J segment 7 bases; nucleotides outside the gene matches: 9. This CDR3 contains 16 residues.

This TCR came from a human donor who received a COVID-19 vaccine. The source was CD4+ T cells from PBMCs cultured with HCoV-OC43 spike peptides, collected after COVID-19 vaccination. The sample's subset: HCoV-OC43 spike overlapping peptide pool stimulation. This chain links TRBV3-1 (or the pseudogene TRBV3-2) with TRBJ1-2, with 10 bases fitting TRBD1. The CDR3 here is CASSQAGDRGRGGYTF. Here the CDR3 DNA reads TGTGCCAGCAGCCAAGCCGGGGACAGGGGAAGGGGTGGCTACACCTTC.